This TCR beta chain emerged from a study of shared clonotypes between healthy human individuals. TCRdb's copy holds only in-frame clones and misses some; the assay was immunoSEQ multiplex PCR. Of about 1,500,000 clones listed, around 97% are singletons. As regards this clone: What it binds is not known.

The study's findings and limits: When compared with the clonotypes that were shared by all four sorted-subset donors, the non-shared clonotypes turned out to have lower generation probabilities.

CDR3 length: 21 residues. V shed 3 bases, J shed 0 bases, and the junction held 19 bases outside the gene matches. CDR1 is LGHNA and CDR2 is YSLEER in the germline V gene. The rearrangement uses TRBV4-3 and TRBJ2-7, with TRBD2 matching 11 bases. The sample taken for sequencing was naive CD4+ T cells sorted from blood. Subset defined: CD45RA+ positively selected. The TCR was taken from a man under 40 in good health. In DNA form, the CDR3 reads TGCGCCAGCAGCCAGTTTCTCCCACTAGCGGGAGTAAAGTCCCCCTCCTACGAGCAGTACTTC. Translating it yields CASSQFLPLAGVKSPSYEQYF.